One and the same sample provided the 18 T cell receptor beta chains below, sequenced in a study of blood T cell repertoires in COVID-19. The repertoire was sequenced with immunoSEQ multiplex PCR; TCRdb's copy has only in-frame clones and lacks some. The table has some 100,000 clones, around 80% seen once. Sample: peripheral blood. The source is a human donor in a cohort sampled during active or convalescent COVID-19.

The J gene is TRBJ2-2, the V gene TRBV18, with D perhaps TRBD1 (6 bases). Germline V gene sequence: CDR1 KGHSH, CDR2 LQKENI. The CDR3 has 15 residues. V was pared by 1 base and J by 4 bases, with 10 bases between. CDR3 DNA: TGTGCCAGCTCACCACTTACCAGGGGCACCGGGGAGCTGTTTTTT. Amino acid sequence: CASSPLTRGTGELFF.

The V call is TRBV11-2, the J call TRBJ2-5; D is perhaps TRBD2 (5 bases). The length of the CDR3 is 15 residues. Germline CDR1 and CDR2: SGHAT and FQNNGV. V was pared by 1 base and J by 7 bases, with 16 bases between. CDR3: CASSLGEGGWATQYF. Written as DNA, the CDR3 is TGTGCCAGCAGCTTAGGCGAGGGTGGGTGGGCGACCCAGTACTTC.

This chain joins TRBV6-5 and TRBJ2-1; D is ambiguous. Germline V CDR1 and CDR2: MNHEY, SVGAGI. The CDR3 has 16 amino acids. Trimming stripped 0 bases from V and 1 base from J, with 10 bases between. The CDR3, as DNA: TGTGCCAGCAGTTACTCGAGTTTCTGGTCCTACAATGAGCAGTTCTTC. It is translated as CASSYSSFWSYNEQFF.

The genes are TRBV5-1 and TRBJ2-2, with 8 nucleotides matching TRBD2. Germline lookup yields CDR1 SGHRS and CDR2 YFSETQ. The J segment lost 0 bases and the V segment lost 2 bases, leaving 12 bases of the junction unmatched. This CDR3 has 19 amino acids. CDR3 sequence (DNA): TGCGCCAGCAGCTTTAAAGGGATAGCGGGATTCGCGAACACCGGGGAGCTGTTTTTT. This sequence encodes CASSFKGIAGFANTGELFF.

This chain connects TRBV11-3 to TRBJ2-3; 8 bases are a match to TRBD2. With V trimmed by 5 bases and J by 4 bases, 14 bases remained unmatched. Germline V CDR1 and CDR2: SGHNT, YENEEA. The CDR3 totals 17 residues. Here the CDR3 DNA reads TGTGCCAGCAGCCAGAGAGGGAGCGGGAGTGGGGCAGATACGCAGTATTTT. This translates into CASSQRGSGSGADTQYF.

This chain connects TRBV6-5 to TRBJ2-3; maybe TRBD2 (6 bases). Germline-derived CDR1 and CDR2 are MNHEY and SVGAGI. The CDR3 is 12 amino acids. The V and J ends lost 8 bases and 4 bases respectively, with 10 bases between them. The CDR3 sequence: CASARGSDTQYF. The DNA for the CDR3 is TGTGCCAGCGCGCGGGGATCAGATACGCAGTATTTT.

The chain recombines TRBV5-1 with TRBJ2-2; 12 bases are a match to TRBD2. V shed 3 bases, J shed 3 bases, and the junction held 3 bases outside the gene matches. From germline, CDR1 is SGHRS and CDR2 YFSETQ. The CDR3 covers 16 residues. For the CDR3, the DNA is TGCGCCAGCAGCTCAGGACTAGCGGGGTACACCGGGGAGCTGTTTTTT. It yields the protein CASSSGLAGYTGELFF.

CDR3 in DNA: TGTGCCAGCAGCGTAGGAGACGGGGTCGGTGAGCAGTACTTC. Its protein product is CASSVGDGVGEQYF. The J gene is TRBJ2-7, the V gene TRBV9; a weak D match, TRBD2 (5 bases). V dropped 0 bases and J dropped 7 bases, with 14 bases sitting between them. The CDR3 loop spans 14 amino acids. Germline CDR1 reads SGDLS; CDR2 reads YYNGEE. Full variable domain (missing parts from reference TRBV9 and TRBJ2-7): DSGVTQTPKHLITATGQRVTLRCSPRSGDLSVYWYQQSLDQGLQFLIQYYNGEERAKGNILERFSAQQFPDLHSELNLSSLELGDSALYFCASSVGDGVGEQYFGPGTRLTVT.

The V gene is TRBV11-3, the J gene TRBJ2-2; D might be TRBD2 (5 bases). This CDR3 contains 15 residues. Germline V gene lookup returns CDR1 SGHNT and CDR2 YENEEA. Trimming took 2 bases from V and 0 from J, leaving 7 bases between them. In DNA, the CDR3 is TGTGCCAGCAGCTTAAGGACTGCGAACACCGGGGAGCTGTTTTTT. It is translated as CASSLRTANTGELFF.

The chain combines TRBV24-1 with TRBJ1-2; TRBD1 might be the D (6 bases). The ends were cut back, 6 bases at V and 3 bases at J, with 7 bases in the middle. CDR3 length: 12 residues. Germline CDR1 and CDR2: KGHDR and SFDVKD. The CDR3 reads CATSRTDYGYTF. The CDR3, as DNA: TGTGCCACCAGTCGGACAGACTATGGCTACACCTTC.

CDR3 sequence: CASSPGGPRIDIQYF. DNA for the CDR3: TGTGCCAGCAGCCCCGGGGGACCCCGTATTGACATTCAGTACTTC. The chain couples TRBV7-6 to TRBJ2-4; weak D call: TRBD2 (6 bases). Trimming took off 5 bases at V and 8 bases at J, with 19 bases between the two ends. The germline V gene encodes CDR1 SGHVS and CDR2 FNYEAQ. CDR3 length equals 15 residues.

V is TRBV4-2 and J is TRBJ2-3, with TRBD2 identical over 7 bases. The CDR3 totals 15 residues. Germline V CDR1 and CDR2: LGHNA, YNFKEQ. The V and J ends lost 2 bases and 3 bases, in that order; junction bases with no gene match: 5. The DNA of the CDR3 is TGTGCCAGCAGCCAAAAAGCGGGATATACAGATACGCAGTATTTT. Translating gives CASSQKAGYTDTQYF.

This chain uses TRBV19 with TRBJ2-2; 15 positions agree with TRBD2. The CDR3 sequence is 17 residues long. Germline V CDR1 and CDR2: LNHDA, SQIVND (reference sequence). V shed 4 bases and J 2 bases; nucleotides not matched to a gene: 2. In nucleotides, the CDR3 is TGTGCCAGTAGTAGGACTAGCGGGGGGGCAAACACCGGGGAGCTGTTTTTT. Its translation is CASSRTSGGANTGELFF.

The V and J genes are TRBV28 and TRBJ1-2, with 8 bases lining up with TRBD1. Looked up from germline, CDR1 is MDHEN and CDR2 is SYDVKM. J was trimmed by 4 bases and V by 6 bases; bases with no gene match: 4. CDR3 size: 13 residues. The CDR3 spells CASSLTGAYGYTF. The CDR3 coding sequence is TGTGCCAGCAGCCTGACAGGGGCCTATGGCTACACCTTC.

The J gene is TRBJ2-5, the V gene TRBV29-1, with a possible D match to TRBD1 (6 bases). CDR1 is SQVTM, CDR2 ANQGSEA, per germline. The V and J ends lost 4 bases and 5 bases respectively, with 11 bases between them. The CDR3 is made up of 12 amino acids. The CDR3 coding sequence is TGCAGCGTTGTGGTCAGGGGTGAGACCCAGTACTTC. It specifies CSVVVRGETQYF. Based on the CDR3 plus reference TRBV29-1 and TRBJ2-5, the full variable domain is SAVISQKPSRDICQRGTSLTIQCQVDSQVTMMFWYRQQPGQSLTLIATANQGSEATYESGFVIDKFPISRPNLTFSTLTVSNMSPEDSSIYLCSVVVRGETQYFGPGTRLLVL.

This chain joins TRBV9 and TRBJ1-6; 12 bases line up with TRBD1. This CDR3 spans 15 amino acids. Germline CDR1 SGDLS, CDR2 YYNGEE. With V trimmed by 3 bases and J by 10 bases, 5 bases remained unmatched. The CDR3 DNA is TGTGCCAGCAGCGGAGGGACAGGGGGCTTCTCACCCCTCCACTTT. As protein: CASSGGTGGFSPLHF. Together with reference TRBV9 and TRBJ1-6, the CDR3 gives the full variable domain: DSGVTQTPKHLITATGQRVTLRCSPRSGDLSVYWYQQSLDQGLQFLIQYYNGEERAKGNILERFSAQQFPDLHSELNLSSLELGDSALYFCASSGGTGGFSPLHFGNGTRLTVT.

This chain joins TRBV20-1 and TRBJ1-1; D is undetermined. The V end was cut by 4 bases, the J end by 11 bases, with 14 bases between. The CDR3 is made up of 11 amino acids. In germline, CDR1 is DFQATT, CDR2 SNEGSKA (reference sequence). Here the CDR3 DNA reads TGCAGTGCTAACAGTCCAGGCCGGGCTTTCTTT. It yields the protein CSANSPGRAFF.

This clone was seen once. The chain couples TRBV6-5 to TRBJ2-5, with 8 bases lining up with TRBD1. V was pared by 6 bases and J by 5 bases, with 11 bases of the junction left unmatched. Germline CDR1 and CDR2: MNHEY and SVGAGI. The CDR3 is made up of 15 amino acids. CDR3 nucleotides: TGTGCCAGCAGAGAGCAGGGGGCGATTTCGGAGACCCAGTACTTC. Its protein product is CASREQGAISETQYF.